Listed here are 28 T cell receptor beta chains from one sample, sequenced in a study of response to subunit inactivated influenza vaccine. TCRdb called the RT-PCR reads again in MiXCR, with one record for every CDR3 protein. The sample has more than 550,000 distinct CDR3 sequences; 10% to 15% are singletons. Sample: PBMCs from blood, taken on the day of vaccination. These receptor sequences come from a man aged 50 to 60 who received an inactivated influenza vaccine.

This clonotype was seen a few times. The chain links TRBV20-1 to TRBJ2-3, with TRBD1 identical over 7 bases. The CDR3 length is 14 residues. Germline V gene lookup returns CDR1 DFQATT and CDR2 SNEGSKA (reference sequence). The V and J ends lost 6 bases and 4 bases, in that order; junction bases with no gene match: 10. CDR3 in amino acids: CSASPAGGADTQYF. DNA of the CDR3: TGCAGTGCCTCCCCGGCAGGGGGAGCAGATACGCAGTATTTT.

This rearrangement joins TRBV4-1 to TRBJ2-7, with TRBD1 matching 8 bases. J lost 5 bases, V lost 2 bases, and 8 bases had no gene match. Germline loops: CDR1 MGHRA, CDR2 YSYEKL. The CDR3 runs to 15 residues. The CDR3 is CASSQLGQGDDEQYF. DNA of the CDR3: TGCGCCAGCAGCCAACTCGGACAGGGAGACGACGAGCAGTACTTC.

The J gene is TRBJ1-2, the V gene TRBV7-2; TRBD1 might be the D (6 bases). The CDR3 is 14 residues long. CDR1 and CDR2 from the germline V gene are SGHTA and FQGNSA. V dropped 5 bases and J dropped 7 bases, with 17 bases sitting between them. The CDR3 protein is CASSPLGQGLGYTF. The CDR3 DNA sequence: TGTGCCAGCAGCCCGCTAGGGCAGGGGCTTGGCTACACCTTC.

This clonotype was counted ten times or more. This chain connects TRBV4-2 to TRBJ2-2, with TRBD2 matching over 8 bases. The CDR3 runs 16 residues. The trim removed 0 bases at V and 6 bases at J, leaving 6 bases unmatched. Germline V gives CDR1 LGHNA, CDR2 YNFKEQ. CDR3 in amino acids: CASSQDWREVPGELFF. The DNA of the CDR3 is TGTGCCAGCAGCCAAGATTGGCGGGAGGTGCCCGGGGAGCTGTTTTTT.

This clonotype has more than one count but fewer than ten. The chain links TRBV20-1 to TRBJ2-1, with D perhaps TRBD1 (7 bases). Trimming took off 3 bases at V and 3 bases at J, with 18 bases between the two ends. The CDR3 totals 16 residues. Germline values: CDR1 DFQATT, CDR2 SNEGSKA (reference sequence). CDR3 in DNA: TGCAGTGCTAGGCCTCACAGGGGACTTTTCTACAATGAGCAGTTCTTC. Its protein product is CSARPHRGLFYNEQFF.

This clonotype was counted a few times. The chain recombines TRBV20-1 with TRBJ1-6, with D tentatively TRBD1 (6 bases). Germline-derived CDR1 and CDR2 are DFQATT and SNEGSKA (reference sequence). Trimming stripped 1 base from V and 8 bases from J, with 12 bases between. This CDR3 is built from 14 residues. CDR3 sequence: CSARGAGADSPLHF. The CDR3 DNA reads as TGCAGTGCTAGAGGTGCAGGGGCTGATTCACCCCTCCACTTT.

V is TRBV7-9 and J is TRBJ1-5; D uncertain. V dropped 5 bases and J dropped 1 base, with 12 bases sitting between them. CDR1 is SEHNR and CDR2 is FQNEAQ in the germline V gene (reference sequence). This CDR3 has 15 amino acids. The CDR3 region is CASSPTEGSNQPQHF. The CDR3 nucleotides read TGTGCCAGCAGCCCAACGGAGGGCAGCAATCAGCCCCAGCATTTT.

This chain links TRBV5-1 with TRBJ2-1; TRBD2 aligns across 7 bases. V was pared by 0 bases and J by 7 bases, with 10 bases of the junction left unmatched. The CDR3 is made up of 16 amino acids. Germline values: CDR1 SGHRS, CDR2 YFSETQ. For the CDR3, the DNA is TGCGCCAGCAGCTTGGATGTGCAGCGGGGTACGAATGAGCAGTTCTTC. Its protein product is CASSLDVQRGTNEQFF.

This clonotype turned up a few times. The chain recombines TRBV5-1 with TRBJ1-4; no clear D gene. The CDR3 spans 14 residues. Trimming cost V 0 bases and J 8 bases, with 11 bases left between them. Germline lookup yields CDR1 SGHRS and CDR2 YFSETQ. CDR3 in DNA: TGCGCCAGCAGCTTGGACAGACAAAGGGAAAAACTGTTTTTT. It codes for CASSLDRQREKLFF.

The table lists this clonotype with many counts. The CDR3 coding sequence is TGTGCCAGCAGTTTAGGCCGACGAATGTTTGGGACAGGGCCACCAAGGAGCTCCTACGAGCAGTACTTC. Protein product: CASSLGRRMFGTGPPRSSYEQYF. V gene TRBV12-3 or TRBV12-4 combines with J gene TRBJ2-7; TRBD1 matches 9 bases. J gave up 0 bases and V 1 base, and 25 bases lay outside the gene matches. The CDR3 contains 23 residues.

This clonotype was recorded a few times. The J gene is TRBJ2-2, the V gene TRBV5-6, with 11 bases aligning to TRBD2. V trimming: 3 bases; J trimming: 2 bases; junction bases outside the gene matches: 12. Germline V lookup: CDR1 SGHDT, CDR2 YYEEEE. The CDR3 is 19 amino acids. In DNA form, the CDR3 reads TGTGCCAGCAGCTCCCCTCTTAAACTAGCGGGAGCAAACACCGGGGAGCTGTTTTTT. This encodes CASSSPLKLAGANTGELFF.

The rearrangement uses TRBV7-9 and TRBJ2-7; tentative D call: TRBD1 (5 bases). Germline CDR1 reads SEHNR; CDR2 reads FQNEAQ (reference sequence). The CDR3 has 12 amino acids. The ends were cut back, 4 bases at V and 6 bases at J, with 10 bases in the middle. This chain's CDR3 is CASSSGYGEQYF. The CDR3 DNA reads TGTGCCAGCAGCTCAGGGTACGGCGAGCAGTACTTC. Together with reference TRBV7-9 and TRBJ2-7, the CDR3 gives the full variable domain: DTGVSQNPRHKITKRGQNVTFRCDPISEHNRLYWYRQTLGQGPEFLTYFQNEAQLEKSRLLSDRFSAERPKGSFSTLEIQRTEQGDSAMYLCASSSGYGEQYFGPGTRLTVT.

This clonotype was counted between two and nine times. V gene TRBV15 combines with J gene TRBJ2-7, with unresolved D. Trimming removed 5 bases at V and 3 bases at J, with 8 bases between. Germline V CDR1 and CDR2: LNHNV, YYDKDF (reference sequence). The CDR3 contains 12 residues. CDR3 in amino acids: CATSPGGYEQYF. The CDR3 region has the DNA TGTGCCACCAGCCCCGGCGGCTACGAGCAGTACTTC.

The chain joins TRBV27 to TRBJ2-1, with TRBD1 as a possible D gene (6 bases). The V and J ends lost 2 bases and 5 bases respectively, with 22 bases between them. The germline CDR1 and CDR2 sequences are MNHEY and SMNVEV (reference sequence). This CDR3 is 18 amino acids long. The CDR3 bases are TGTGCCAGCAGTTTACTGGTAGGTAGCAGGGGCGAAAACAATGAGCAGTTCTTC. Amino acids: CASSLLVGSRGENNEQFF.

The CDR3 bases are TGTGCCAGCTCACCAAAAGCGAACACCGGGGAGCTGTTTTTT. This encodes CASSPKANTGELFF. V is TRBV18 and J is TRBJ2-2; D not resolved. Trimming left V 2 bases short and J 0 bases short, with 4 bases between. The CDR3 contains 14 residues. CDR1 is KGHSH and CDR2 is LQKENI in the germline V gene.

This chain links TRBV30 with TRBJ2-7; 10 nucleotides align to TRBD1. The germline CDR1 and CDR2 sequences are GTSNPN and SVGIG (reference sequence). V lost 6 bases and J lost 4; bases outside the gene matches: 12. The length of the CDR3 is 15 residues. CDR3 in amino acids: CACHTSGTGAYEQYF. Written as DNA, the CDR3 is TGTGCCTGTCACACATCCGGGACAGGGGCTTACGAGCAGTACTTC.

This clonotype appeared a few times. V and J are TRBV4-2 and TRBJ2-1, with D perhaps matching TRBD1 or TRBD2 (5 bases each). The V and J ends lost 1 base and 4 bases respectively, with 8 bases between them. This CDR3 spans 14 amino acids. Germline V gives CDR1 LGHNA, CDR2 YNFKEQ. The CDR3 region is CASSQGGLYNEQFF. The DNA for the CDR3 is TGTGCCAGCAGCCAAGGGGGGTTATACAATGAGCAGTTCTTC.

In regard to this clonotype: An end of the junction does not agree with germline; a read error may underlie this. The chain has TRBV7-2 and TRBJ2-7; D uncertain. This CDR3 is 11 amino acids long. Germline V lookup: CDR1 SGHTA, CDR2 FQGNSA. The CDR3 nucleotides are TGTGCCAGCAGCTTTAACTACAAGCAGTACTTC. The encoded protein is CASSFNYKQYF. Together with reference TRBV7-2 and TRBJ2-7, the CDR3 gives the full variable domain: GAGVSQSPSNKVTEKGKDVELRCDPISGHTALYWYRQSLGQGLEFLIYFQGNSAPDKSGLPSDRFSAERTGGSVSTLTIQRTQQEDSAVYLCASSFNYKQYFGPGTRLTVT.

This clonotype has just a few counts. The rearrangement links TRBV3-1 to TRBJ1-1; 8 nucleotides match TRBD1. CDR1 and CDR2 from the germline V gene are LGHDT and YNNKEL (reference sequence). The CDR3 is made up of 15 amino acids. V gave up 3 bases and J gave up 1 base; unmatched junction bases: 4. The DNA for the CDR3 is TGTGCCAGCAGCCACGCCGGACAGGGGAACACTGAAGCTTTCTTT. It encodes CASSHAGQGNTEAFF.

This clonotype was observed a handful of times. The chain combines TRBV7-2 with TRBJ2-5, with D possibly TRBD1 on 5 matching bases. V was pared by 5 bases and J by 5 bases, with 21 bases between. Germline loops: CDR1 SGHTA, CDR2 FQGNSA. This CDR3 spans 16 amino acids. CDR3 sequence: CASSLITGGSTETQYF. The CDR3 DNA reads as TGTGCCAGCAGCCTGATTACAGGCGGAAGTACGGAGACCCAGTACTTC.

The CDR3, as DNA: TGCAGCGTTGCGGCTCAGCGGACAGATACGCAGTATTTT. It specifies CSVAAQRTDTQYF. The chain employs TRBV29-1 and TRBJ2-3, with D tentatively TRBD2 (5 bases). Trimming stripped 4 bases from V and 3 bases from J, with 11 bases between. The CDR3 spans 13 residues. Germline lookup yields CDR1 SQVTM and CDR2 ANQGSEA.

This clonotype was recorded a few times. The genes are TRBV5-1 and TRBJ2-5; TRBD1 might be the D (6 bases). The CDR3 extends over 15 amino acids. Germline lookup yields CDR1 SGHRS and CDR2 YFSETQ. Trimming took 2 bases from V and 2 from J, leaving 13 bases between them. The CDR3 DNA reads as TGCGCCAGCAGCTTACCCTGGACAGAACAAGAGACCCAGTACTTC. Its translation: CASSLPWTEQETQYF.

This clonotype was counted at least ten times. V is TRBV6-5 and J is TRBJ1-2; 9 bases fit TRBD1. The V gene end was trimmed by 3 bases and the J gene end by 4 bases; junction bases not matched to a gene: 9. This CDR3 contains 16 residues. Germline values: CDR1 MNHEY, CDR2 SVGAGI. The chain's CDR3 is CASSYLQGAPFYGYTF. The CDR3 region has the DNA TGTGCCAGCAGTTATCTACAGGGGGCCCCTTTCTATGGCTACACCTTC.

This clonotype was detected only a few times. The CDR3 sequence: CAISEPGGNEKLFF. The CDR3 DNA sequence: TGTGCCATCAGTGAACCGGGGGGGAATGAAAAACTGTTTTTT. The chain links TRBV10-3 to TRBJ1-4; tentatively, D is TRBD1 (5 bases). Trimming cost V 3 bases and J 5 bases, with 10 bases left between them. The CDR3 loop spans 14 amino acids. Germline V CDR1 and CDR2: ENHRY, SYGVKD.

This clonotype has just a few counts. The chain uses TRBV7-9 and TRBJ2-7, with 8 bases fitting TRBD1. In germline, CDR1 is SEHNR, CDR2 FQNEAQ (reference sequence). The CDR3 length is 14 residues. Losses at the gene ends were 1 base for V and 6 bases for J; bases not matched to a gene: 5. Written as DNA, the CDR3 is TGTGCCAGCAGCTTAGGGACAGGGTCACGCGAGCAGTACTTC. Its translation: CASSLGTGSREQYF. The variable domain in full, with the rest retrieved from reference TRBV7-9 and TRBJ2-7, is DTGVSQNPRHKITKRGQNVTFRCDPISEHNRLYWYRQTLGQGPEFLTYFQNEAQLEKSRLLSDRFSAERPKGSFSTLEIQRTEQGDSAMYLCASSLGTGSREQYFGPGTRLTVT.

V usage is TRBV12-3 or TRBV12-4 and J usage is TRBJ2-6; 9 bases align to TRBD2. The CDR3 extends over 17 amino acids. V lost 5 bases, J lost 2 bases, and 7 bases stayed unmatched. CDR3 loop: CASSRAGGLPGANVLTF. The CDR3 region has the DNA TGTGCCAGCAGTCGAGCGGGGGGACTACCTGGGGCCAACGTCCTGACTTTC.

This clonotype has more than one count but fewer than ten. V gene TRBV9 combines with J gene TRBJ2-2; 10 bases match TRBD2. Per the germline V gene, CDR1 is SGDLS and CDR2 is YYNGEE. The CDR3 runs to 14 residues. V trimming: 4 bases; J trimming: 9 bases; junction bases outside the gene matches: 6. CDR3 in DNA: TGTGCCAGCAGCTCTGGACTAGCGGCTAGGGAGCTGTTTTTT. Encoded protein: CASSSGLAARELFF.

This clonotype showed up just a few times. The V gene is TRBV7-2, the J gene TRBJ2-7; weak D call: TRBD2 (6 bases). The CDR3 contains 14 residues. Trimming removed 0 bases at V and 3 bases at J, with 9 bases between. Per the germline V gene, CDR1 is SGHTA and CDR2 is FQGNSA. The CDR3 sequence is CASSLAASDYEQYF. The CDR3 DNA follows: TGTGCCAGCAGCTTAGCGGCTAGCGACTACGAGCAGTACTTC.